Described below is a single T cell receptor beta chain sequence and its context. V lost 3 bases and J 5 bases, leaving 7 bases between the germline ends. The V gene's germline CDR1 is MNHNS and CDR2 SASEGT. The CDR3 is 13 amino acids. Which cohort a participant joined came from the clinical history participants gave. The data originate from a study of blood T cell repertoires in COVID-19. In the source study's methods: Reference gene primer amplification gave nucleated cell count estimates. Libraries were prepared by immunoSEQ multiplex PCR; TCRdb keeps only in-frame clonotypes and omits some of them. That table supplies the V and J calls and clone size; D and trimming were determined from the DNA. Of some 320,000 clones listed, over 85% were seen once; the top ten hold roughly 2.5%.

The sequence was collected from a man between 60 and 75 years old who had recovered from COVID-19. The sequenced sample was PBMCs or T cells enriched from blood (not recorded which). The V call is TRBV6-1, the J call TRBJ2-2; possibly TRBD2 for D (5 bases). The CDR3 protein is CASSEWRTGELFF. DNA for the CDR3: TGTGCCAGCAGTGAGTGGAGGACCGGGGAGCTGTTTTTT.